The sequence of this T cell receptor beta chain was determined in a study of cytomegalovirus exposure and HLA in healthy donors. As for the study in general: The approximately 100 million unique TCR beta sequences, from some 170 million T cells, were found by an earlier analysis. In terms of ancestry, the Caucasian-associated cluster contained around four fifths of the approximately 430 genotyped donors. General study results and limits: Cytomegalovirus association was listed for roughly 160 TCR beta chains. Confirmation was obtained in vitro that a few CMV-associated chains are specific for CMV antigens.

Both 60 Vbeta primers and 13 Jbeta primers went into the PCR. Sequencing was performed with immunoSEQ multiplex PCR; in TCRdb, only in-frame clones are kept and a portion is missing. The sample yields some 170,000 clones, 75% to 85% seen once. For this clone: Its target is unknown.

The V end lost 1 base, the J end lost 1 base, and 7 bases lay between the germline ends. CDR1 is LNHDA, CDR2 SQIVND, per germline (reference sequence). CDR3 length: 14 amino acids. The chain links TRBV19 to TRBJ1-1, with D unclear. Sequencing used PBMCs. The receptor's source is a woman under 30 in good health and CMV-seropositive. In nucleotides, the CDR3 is TGTGCCAGTAGTATAGTGTTTAGGAACACTGAAGCTTTCTTT. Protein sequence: CASSIVFRNTEAFF.